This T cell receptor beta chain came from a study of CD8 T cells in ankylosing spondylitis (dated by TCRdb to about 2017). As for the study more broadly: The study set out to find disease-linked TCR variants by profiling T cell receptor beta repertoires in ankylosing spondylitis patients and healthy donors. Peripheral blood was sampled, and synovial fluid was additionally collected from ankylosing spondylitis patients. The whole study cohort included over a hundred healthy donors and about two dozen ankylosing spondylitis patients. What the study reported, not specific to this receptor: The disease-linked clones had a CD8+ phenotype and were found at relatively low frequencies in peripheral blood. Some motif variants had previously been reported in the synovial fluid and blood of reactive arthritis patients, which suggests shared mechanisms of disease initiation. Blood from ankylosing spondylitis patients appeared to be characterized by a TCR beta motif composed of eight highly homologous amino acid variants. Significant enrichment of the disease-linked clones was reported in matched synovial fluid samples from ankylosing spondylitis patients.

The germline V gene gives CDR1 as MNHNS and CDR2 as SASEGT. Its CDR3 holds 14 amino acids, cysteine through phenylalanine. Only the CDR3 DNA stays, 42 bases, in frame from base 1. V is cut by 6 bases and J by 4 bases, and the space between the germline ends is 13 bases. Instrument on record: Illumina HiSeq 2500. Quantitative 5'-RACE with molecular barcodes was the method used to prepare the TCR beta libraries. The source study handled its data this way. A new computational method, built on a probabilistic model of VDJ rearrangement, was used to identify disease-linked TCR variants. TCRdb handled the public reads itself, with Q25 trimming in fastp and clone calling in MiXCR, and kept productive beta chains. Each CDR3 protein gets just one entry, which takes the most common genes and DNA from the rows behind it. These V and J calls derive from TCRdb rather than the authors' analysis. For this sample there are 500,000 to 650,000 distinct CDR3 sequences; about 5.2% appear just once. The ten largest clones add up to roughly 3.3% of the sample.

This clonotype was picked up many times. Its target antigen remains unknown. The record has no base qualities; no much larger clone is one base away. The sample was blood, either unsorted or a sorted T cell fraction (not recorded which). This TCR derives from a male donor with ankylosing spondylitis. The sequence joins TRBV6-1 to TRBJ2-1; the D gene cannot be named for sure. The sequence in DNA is TGTGCCAGCAGCCCTCAACGTGCTTACAATGAGCAGTTCTTC. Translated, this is CASSPQRAYNEQFF.